Listed below are T cell receptor beta chains from one sample, sequenced in a study of T cells in tuberculosis. This table comes from immunoSEQ multiplex PCR, and its TCRdb copy is limited to in-frame clones, with some not included. The sample includes some 31,000 clones, more than 85% of them seen just once. The sequenced sample consisted of PBMCs. The receptor set was obtained from a donor aged 10 to 29 with latent tuberculosis or without tuberculosis infection. Each CDR3 is given with its conserved first and last residue. Each record gives: clone size, J gene, V gene, D gene, CDR3 protein, CDR3 DNA. A D gene is named only where the DNA matches it firmly. Clone size is given for some rows only: seen once, a few or many times, or a class if the clone is expanded.

clone size: NA; J gene: TRBJ2-1; V gene: TRBV9; D gene: TRBD2; CDR3 protein: CASSVSFAGVPVEQFF; CDR3 DNA: TGTGCCAGCAGCGTCTCCTTCGCGGGGGTTCCTGTGGAGCAGTTCTTC
clone size: NA; J gene: TRBJ1-5; V gene: TRBV29-1; D gene: NA; CDR3 protein: CSVERDINQPQHF; CDR3 DNA: TGCAGCGTTGAACGGGACATAAATCAGCCCCAGCATTTT
clone size: NA; J gene: TRBJ2-5; V gene: TRBV7-9; D gene: TRBD2; CDR3 protein: CASSPSLGLAAGGQETQYF; CDR3 DNA: TGTGCCAGCTCCCCTTCGTTAGGGCTTGCGGCGGGGGGACAAGAGACCCAGTACTTC
clone size: NA; J gene: TRBJ2-7; V gene: TRBV6-1; D gene: TRBD1; CDR3 protein: CASSARTGGEQYF; CDR3 DNA: TGTGCCAGCAGTGCACGTACAGGGGGCGAGCAGTACTTC
clone size: NA; J gene: TRBJ2-7; V gene: TRBV15; D gene: TRBD2; CDR3 protein: CATSMGVVAGGFYEQYF; CDR3 DNA: TGTGCCACCAGCATGGGGGTCGTAGCGGGAGGGTTCTACGAGCAGTACTTC
clone size: NA; J gene: TRBJ2-3; V gene: TRBV29-1; D gene: NA; CDR3 protein: CSVVVPSTDTQYF; CDR3 DNA: TGCAGCGTTGTAGTTCCTAGCACAGATACGCAGTATTTT
clone size: NA; J gene: TRBJ2-1; V gene: TRBV5-6; D gene: NA; CDR3 protein: CASSDPGLPLNEQFF; CDR3 DNA: TGTGCCAGCAGCGACCCGGGACTTCCCCTCAATGAGCAGTTCTTC
clone size: NA; J gene: TRBJ2-5; V gene: TRBV11-3; D gene: TRBD2; CDR3 protein: CASSLSGRAPQYF; CDR3 DNA: TGTGCCAGCAGCTTAAGCGGGAGGGCGCCTCAGTACTTC
clone size: NA; J gene: TRBJ1-1; V gene: TRBV6-1; D gene: NA; CDR3 protein: CASSEGQENTEAFF; CDR3 DNA: TGTGCCAGCAGTGAAGGACAGGAGAACACTGAAGCTTTCTTT
clone size: NA; J gene: TRBJ2-1; V gene: TRBV4-2; D gene: NA; CDR3 protein: CASSPIGGNYNEQFF; CDR3 DNA: TGTGCCAGCAGCCCCATCGGAGGGAACTACAATGAGCAGTTCTTC
clone size: NA; J gene: TRBJ2-4; V gene: TRBV19; D gene: NA; CDR3 protein: CARLGSTDIQYF; CDR3 DNA: TGTGCCCGCCTCGGGAGTACCGACATTCAGTACTTC
clone size: NA; J gene: TRBJ2-3; V gene: TRBV18; D gene: NA; CDR3 protein: CASSTELQTQYF; CDR3 DNA: TGTGCCAGCTCCACAGAACTTCAAACGCAGTATTTT
clone size: NA; J gene: TRBJ2-5; V gene: TRBV28; D gene: TRBD2; CDR3 protein: CATLAASYQETQYF; CDR3 DNA: TGTGCCACACTAGCGGCGAGTTACCAAGAGACCCAGTACTTC
clone size: NA; J gene: TRBJ2-1; V gene: TRBV7-9; D gene: TRBD2; CDR3 protein: CASSLSSSGGALSNEQFF; CDR3 DNA: TGTGCCAGCAGCTTATCGTCTAGCGGGGGGGCCTTGAGCAATGAGCAGTTCTTC
clone size: NA; J gene: TRBJ1-4; V gene: TRBV7-9; D gene: TRBD1; CDR3 protein: CASSQQGGKEKLFF; CDR3 DNA: TGTGCCAGCAGTCAACAGGGGGGGAAGGAAAAACTGTTTTTT
clone size: NA; J gene: TRBJ2-7; V gene: TRBV7-9; D gene: TRBD2; CDR3 protein: CASSVASGAYEQYF; CDR3 DNA: TGTGCCAGCAGCGTCGCTAGCGGAGCCTACGAGCAGTACTTC
clone size: NA; J gene: TRBJ1-2; V gene: TRBV27; D gene: TRBD1; CDR3 protein: CASSLRAGGGGLYGYTF; CDR3 DNA: TGTGCCAGCAGTTTACGGGCCGGAGGGGGCGGTCTCTATGGCTACACCTTC
clone size: NA; J gene: TRBJ1-3; V gene: TRBV28; D gene: NA; CDR3 protein: CASSWGETGNTIYF; CDR3 DNA: TGTGCCAGCAGTTGGGGGGAGACTGGAAACACCATATATTTT
clone size: NA; J gene: TRBJ2-7; V gene: TRBV6-4; D gene: TRBD1; CDR3 protein: CASGGTGGSYEQYF; CDR3 DNA: TGTGCCAGCGGCGGGACAGGGGGCTCCTACGAGCAGTACTTC
clone size: NA; J gene: TRBJ1-2; V gene: TRBV27; D gene: NA; CDR3 protein: CASKLRAGDGYTF; CDR3 DNA: TGTGCCAGCAAACTCAGGGCAGGGGATGGCTACACCTTC
clone size: NA; J gene: TRBJ2-3; V gene: TRBV9; D gene: NA; CDR3 protein: CASSVGARATDTQYF; CDR3 DNA: TGTGCCAGCAGCGTAGGGGCCAGGGCCACAGATACGCAGTATTTT
clone size: NA; J gene: TRBJ2-3; V gene: TRBV9; D gene: NA; CDR3 protein: CASSPQGDTQYF; CDR3 DNA: TGTGCCAGCAGCCCACAGGGAGATACGCAGTATTTT
clone size: NA; J gene: TRBJ2-1; V gene: TRBV6-4; D gene: TRBD2; CDR3 protein: CASSTGLENNEQFF; CDR3 DNA: TGTGCCAGCAGCACGGGACTAGAAAATAATGAGCAGTTCTTC
clone size: NA; J gene: TRBJ1-2; V gene: TRBV6-1; D gene: NA; CDR3 protein: CASRVQDGYGYTF; CDR3 DNA: TGTGCCAGCAGGGTACAGGACGGCTATGGCTACACCTTC
clone size: once; J gene: TRBJ1-1; V gene: TRBV25-1; D gene: TRBD1; CDR3 protein: CASSTRTGANTEAFF; CDR3 DNA: TGTGCCAGCAGTACCCGGACAGGGGCGAACACTGAAGCTTTCTTT
clone size: NA; J gene: TRBJ1-3; V gene: TRBV2; D gene: NA; CDR3 protein: CASSSTRAGNTIYF; CDR3 DNA: TGTGCCAGCAGTTCCACCCGGGCTGGAAACACCATATATTTT
clone size: NA; J gene: TRBJ2-5; V gene: TRBV2; D gene: TRBD1; CDR3 protein: CASRGLNPGQGLQETQYF; CDR3 DNA: TGTGCCAGCAGGGGACTTAATCCGGGACAGGGCCTCCAAGAGACCCAGTACTTC
clone size: NA; J gene: TRBJ2-7; V gene: TRBV18; D gene: NA; CDR3 protein: CASSPIGEYEQYF; CDR3 DNA: TGTGCCAGCTCACCGATCGGGGAATACGAGCAGTACTTC
clone size: NA; J gene: TRBJ2-5; V gene: TRBV2; D gene: NA; CDR3 protein: CASSDDRYQETQYF; CDR3 DNA: TGTGCCAGCAGTGACGACAGGTACCAAGAGACCCAGTACTTC
clone size: once; J gene: TRBJ1-3; V gene: TRBV19; D gene: NA; CDR3 protein: CASSNALWDIGNTIYF; CDR3 DNA: TGTGCCAGTAGTAACGCCCTTTGGGACATCGGAAACACCATATATTTT
clone size: NA; J gene: TRBJ2-7; V gene: TRBV28; D gene: TRBD1; CDR3 protein: CASVSRTGDHEQYF; CDR3 DNA: TGTGCCAGCGTGAGTAGGACAGGGGACCACGAGCAGTACTTC
clone size: once; J gene: TRBJ2-1; V gene: TRBV19; D gene: NA; CDR3 protein: CASTEGEPYNEQFF; CDR3 DNA: TGTGCCAGTACCGAGGGAGAACCCTACAATGAGCAGTTCTTC
clone size: NA; J gene: TRBJ2-7; V gene: TRBV6-6; D gene: TRBD2; CDR3 protein: CASYGSGGGYEQYF; CDR3 DNA: TGTGCCAGCTATGGCAGTGGCGGGGGCTACGAGCAGTACTTC
clone size: NA; J gene: TRBJ2-7; V gene: TRBV13; D gene: TRBD1; CDR3 protein: CASSSSGTGGSYEQYF; CDR3 DNA: TGTGCCAGCAGCTCATCCGGGACAGGGGGGAGCTACGAGCAGTACTTC
clone size: NA; J gene: TRBJ1-6; V gene: TRBV19; D gene: NA; CDR3 protein: CASSPKTGYNSPLHF; CDR3 DNA: TGTGCCAGTAGTCCTAAGACAGGTTATAATTCACCCCTCCACTTT
clone size: NA; J gene: TRBJ2-6; V gene: TRBV6-5; D gene: TRBD2; CDR3 protein: CASSWGGGANVLTF; CDR3 DNA: TGTGCCAGCAGCTGGGGGGGTGGGGCCAACGTCCTGACTTTC
clone size: NA; J gene: TRBJ2-1; V gene: TRBV19; D gene: TRBD1; CDR3 protein: CASPRDSSYNEQFF; CDR3 DNA: TGTGCCAGTCCTCGGGACAGCTCCTACAATGAGCAGTTCTTC
clone size: NA; J gene: TRBJ2-7; V gene: TRBV2; D gene: TRBD2; CDR3 protein: CASAAGRGATIKQYF; CDR3 DNA: TGTGCCAGCGCGGCGGGGCGGGGGGCCACTATAAAGCAGTACTTC
clone size: NA; J gene: TRBJ2-1; V gene: TRBV5-1; D gene: TRBD2; CDR3 protein: CASSLVSGGNYNEQFF; CDR3 DNA: TGCGCCAGCAGCTTGGTTAGCGGGGGGAACTACAATGAGCAGTTCTTC
clone size: NA; J gene: TRBJ2-3; V gene: TRBV5-4; D gene: NA; CDR3 protein: CASSSGLNSAGDTQYF; CDR3 DNA: TGTGCCAGCAGCTCAGGACTGAATAGCGCGGGAGATACGCAGTATTTT
clone size: NA; J gene: TRBJ2-7; V gene: TRBV9; D gene: NA; CDR3 protein: CASSVGRSAEQYF; CDR3 DNA: TGTGCCAGCAGCGTAGGGCGGTCGGCCGAGCAGTACTTC
clone size: NA; J gene: TRBJ1-4; V gene: TRBV18; D gene: NA; CDR3 protein: CASSPQDSPEKLFF; CDR3 DNA: TGTGCCAGCTCACCACAAGACAGCCCAGAAAAACTGTTTTTT